The clone carrying this TCR beta chain occurred a few times. Its antigen is currently unknown. Researchers built TCR beta libraries using quantitative 5'-RACE with molecular barcodes. Each CDR3 protein is one row after TCRdb ran MiXCR on the 5' RACE reads. The data show roughly 190,000 distinct CDR3 sequences, roughly 12% seen once. These data are taken from a study of CD8 T cells in ankylosing spondylitis. Findings of the study overall: Significant enrichment of disease-linked clones was reported in matched ankylosing spondylitis synovial fluid. Certain motif variants had earlier appeared in reactive arthritis synovial fluid and blood.

This CDR3 region has 14 residues. The V and J ends lost 3 bases and 1 base respectively, with 7 bases between them. The germline V gene encodes CDR1 MNHEY and CDR2 SVGAGI. The V gene is TRBV6-5, the J gene TRBJ2-1; D may match TRBD1 or TRBD2 (5 bases each). The sequence was collected from a male donor with ankylosing spondylitis or in good health (not recorded which). Input material: blood, either unsorted or a sorted T cell fraction (not recorded which). The CDR3 protein is CASSYGGSYNEQFF. The DNA of the CDR3 is TGTGCCAGCAGTTATGGGGGTTCCTACAATGAGCAGTTCTTC.